This TCR beta chain was recovered during a study of T cells after yellow fever vaccination. TCRdb used MiXCR to reprocess the 5' RACE reads, holding one entry per CDR3 protein. The sample yields about 340,000 distinct CDR3 sequences, approximately 12% seen once. Germline trimming cut 4 bases from V and 9 bases from J; bases unmatched to any gene: 8. CDR3 length: 13 amino acids. Looked up from germline, CDR1 is SQVTM and CDR2 is ANQGSEA. Study-wide findings and caveats: Though it reached lower strength, the secondary response hit its peak faster, day 5 versus 15.

This clonotype was counted many times. Its target is not known. This sequence joins TRBV29-1 and TRBJ1-2; 10 positions agree with TRBD1. The input for sequencing was CD4+ T cells sorted from PBMCs, taken 15 days after the yellow fever booster vaccination. The source of this sequence is a young man who received the YFV17D yellow fever vaccine. DNA of the CDR3: TGCAGCGTTGTCGCGGGACAGGGGTCGCGCTACACCTTC. It translates to CSVVAGQGSRYTF.